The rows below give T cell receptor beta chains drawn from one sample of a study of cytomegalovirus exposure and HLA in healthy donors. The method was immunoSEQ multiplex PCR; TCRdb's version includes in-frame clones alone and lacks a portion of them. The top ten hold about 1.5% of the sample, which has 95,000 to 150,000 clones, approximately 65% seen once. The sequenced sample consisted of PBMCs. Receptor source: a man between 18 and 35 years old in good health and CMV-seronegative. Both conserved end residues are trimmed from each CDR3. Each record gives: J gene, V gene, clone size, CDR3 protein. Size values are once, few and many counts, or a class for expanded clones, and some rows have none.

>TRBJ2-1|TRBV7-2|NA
ASSRTSGLYNEQF
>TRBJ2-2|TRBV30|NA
AWSVQQGRGSGELF
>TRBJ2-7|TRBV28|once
ASSPGQAYPYEQY
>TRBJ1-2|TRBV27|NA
ASSRGGNYGYT
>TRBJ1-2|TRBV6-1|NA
ASSEPAGPSPHYT
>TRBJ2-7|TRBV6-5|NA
ASKKGLQNSYEQY
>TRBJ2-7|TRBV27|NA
ASSTSGTGTKQY
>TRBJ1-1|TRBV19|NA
TYYWGQANTEAF
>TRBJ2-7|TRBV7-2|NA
ASSRSTSYEQY
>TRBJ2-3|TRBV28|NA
ASTNRRTDTQY
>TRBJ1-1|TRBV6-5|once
ASSYFVGGTEAF